The T cell receptor beta chain described here comes from a study of cytomegalovirus exposure and HLA in healthy donors (dated by TCRdb to the late 2010s). A note on the overall study: In an earlier analysis of 587 of the donors, approximately 300 Gb of sequence data and roughly 100 million unique TCR beta sequences from 180 million or so T cells were reported. An early release covering about 600 HLA-typed donors comprised approximately 290 gigabases of sequencing data and 65 million to 100 million unique TCR sequences. Among the roughly 380 genotyped donors, about 83% belonged to the genetic ancestry cluster associated with self-reported Caucasian donors. The study aimed to test whether signatures of past pathogen exposure could be identified by cataloging public T cell receptors. The study profiled the T cell repertoires of approximately 700 subjects by immunosequencing and related them to cytomegalovirus serostatus. Besides the first cohort of under 700 subjects, a separate validation cohort made up of around 120 different subjects was used. High-throughput TCR immunosequencing, statistical association of individual TCRs with disease status, and machine learning were combined to predict cytomegalovirus infection status. In a later analysis, previously published TCR beta repertoires from 550 to 700 donors were re-analyzed and high-resolution HLA genotyping was added so that TCR occurrence patterns could be studied. Rather than using new phenotypic data, the later analysis identified candidate immune exposures from TCR beta sequences and from how often those sequences occurred across donors. To decide whether each TCR beta V gene segment behaved as functional or pseudogenic, an earlier analysis of 587 of the donors relied on high-throughput TCR beta sequencing. Alongside the repertoire data, information on donor age, sex, ethnicity and CMV serostatus was compiled. In a later genetic analysis, genome-wide SNP genotypes for about 55% of the 666 donors were used, and that subset was treated as a discovery cohort. All discovery cohort repertoires had been generated using a single sequencing platform. HLA typing included class I and class II loci at four-digit resolution. The number of donors typed differed by locus, with roughly 620-630 for A, B, C, DRB1 and DQB1, about 500 for DQA1, 600 to 610 for DPA1, and roughly 450 for DPB1. Because of strong linkage in the cohort, roughly 5 DR-DQ haplotypes were treated as single units for association and clustering. On average, around 230,000 unique TCR beta nucleotide sequences were sequenced per donor among about 400 genotyped donors of the cohort, with around 19% of those sequences being non-productive.

Receptor amplification or capture employed the immunoSEQ multiplex PCR assay. The multiplex PCR relied on a mix of 60 forward primers for TCR Vbeta segments and 13 reverse primers for TCR Jbeta segments. Amplification of the CDR3 region of rearranged TCR beta genes was performed with a multiplex PCR assay on genomic DNA. The amplified TCR beta libraries were sequenced on the Illumina HiSeq System as 87-base-pair reads. On the study's bioinformatics: A later analysis counted about 82 million unique TCR beta chains across the 550 to 750 repertoires, and approximately 11 million of these chains were shared by at least two donors. To remove PCR and sequencing errors, raw reads were error-corrected and collapsed into unique sequences using a nearest-neighbor algorithm that merged closely related sequences. V, D and J gene segments were assigned by aligning CDR3 sequences to IMGT reference sequences. For a sequence to be retained, a match of at least six nucleotides to both a V gene segment and a J gene segment was required. A rearrangement was called productive if the CDR3 had no stop codons and remained in frame with V and J, and every other rearrangement was called non-productive. CDR3 was defined according to IMGT convention as the region running from the second conserved V-encoded cysteine to the conserved J-encoded phenylalanine. The earlier analysis of some 600 of the donors excluded sequences that lacked an unambiguous match to a single V gene segment. An earlier analysis of 587 of the donors classified V segments as functional when productive rearrangements were above 56.7% and as segregating when the standard deviation between donors was above 5%. A statistical classification framework was developed to diagnose cytomegalovirus status using the catalog of TCR beta chain sequences. A later analysis assigned V and J genes by comparing TCR nucleotide sequences with IMGT/GENE-DB human TR gene sequences. Using the TCRdist pipeline, a later analysis assigned CDR3 sequences along with most-parsimonious VDJ recombination scenarios. In a later analysis, each TCR beta chain was defined by its CDR3 amino acid sequence together with its V-gene family, and reads lacking a unique V-gene family were excluded. In a later analysis, around 650 highly shared, low-generation-probability nucleotide sequences were removed to address suspected cross-contamination and a sequencing artifact. In a later analysis, a clonal expansion index was calculated for each public chain from normalized within-repertoire ranks of inferred template counts. A later analysis computed generation probabilities with a VDJ recombination model fitted to out-of-frame rearrangements, and checked the results against IGoR. Hypergeometric tests were used in a later analysis to score TCR-TCR, TCR-HLA and TCR-CMV co-occurrence, with a repertoire-size bias correction applied to the TCR pairs. In a later analysis, false discovery rates were estimated by permuting HLA or CMV assignments 20 times. In a later analysis, co-occurring TCRs were grouped using DBSCAN, with TCRdist sequence similarity added in when clustering inside HLA-allele-positive subsets. Repertoires with fewer than 30,000 or more than 120,000 public chains were left out of co-occurrence clustering, as were four to six repertoires with anomalous nucleotide sharing. The clones in this table, taken by TCRdb from immuneACCESS, are in-frame only. Not every clone is retained; where verified, under half of the shortfall comes from an unresolved V gene, and the cause of the rest is unknown. That table is the source of V, J and clone size, and D and trimming were worked out from the DNA. The sample's records list around 150,000 clones. The ten biggest clones cover approximately 2.4% of the sample.

Overall study outcomes, separate from this receptor: In vitro tests confirmed that a few of the cytomegalovirus-associated TCR beta chains recognize cytomegalovirus antigens. Only TCR beta chains were sequenced in this cohort, and the absence of alpha or paired-chain data limited detectable features. A further reported finding was that TCR beta sequences accurately predicted the HLA-A and HLA-B alleles for most subjects in the first cohort. In a later genetic analysis, fewer N-insertions in productive TCRs were reported among donors in an Asian-associated ancestry cluster than the roughly 700-donor mean. Sequencing depth was assumed to be roughly uniform across donors in the presence/absence analyses, though that assumption may not hold. Linkage disequilibrium might explain the correlated functional status among segregating V segments, but an unknown experimental factor could not be excluded. In a later genetic analysis, a missense DCLRE1C variant was associated with V-gene and J-gene trimming of TCR beta chains, and the association was replicated in an independent cohort. In the study, 164 TCR beta chains were listed as associated with cytomegalovirus. A later analysis found that most CMV-associated TCR beta chains appeared HLA-restricted, with HLA associations seemingly driven largely by CMV exposure. The authors suggested that the approach could potentially be generalized to other disease states and immunological phenotypes. For the cohort, immune exposure information was limited to CMV serostatus. Because some donors lacked HLA typing at each locus, the association tests relied only on the typed subset. In a later analysis, TCR association rates were found to vary across HLA loci, with the most associated TCRs seen for DRB1 alleles and the fewest for HLA-C alleles. The sequencing pipeline was judged likely to have produced a cluster of highly shared sequence variants as a technical artifact. Some IMGT-functional V segments, including TRBV6-2 and TRBV6-3, could not be distinguished by the 87-base-pair reads and were therefore excluded. When HLA alleles, especially DR and DQ, strongly co-occurred, attributing TCR associations to individual alleles was difficult. Over 15 rarely observed V segments, including chromosome 9 orphons, were excluded from the earlier analysis of a few hundred of the donors because counts were too low. While some public TCRs were present in many individuals, most TCR sequences turned up only very rarely across donors. Cytomegalovirus status was reported to be diagnosed by the classifier with high specificity and sensitivity in both the original and validation cohorts. A later analysis associated some 17,000 TCR beta sequences with specific HLA alleles at a false discovery rate of 0.05. An earlier analysis of approximately 590 of the donors showed that most TCR beta V segments appeared in productive rearrangements either about 90% or about 30% of the time, which broadly matched IMGT annotations. A later analysis found that HLA-associated TCR beta chains were more clonally expanded and had lower generation probabilities than equally common non-associated chains. According to a later analysis, parvovirus B19, influenza, CMV and Epstein-Barr virus appeared linked to several top co-occurrence clusters.

As for this clone: This clone's antigen is unknown.

The cohort comprised hundreds of healthy bone marrow donors. Cohort members were all nominally healthy when sampled, although unrecorded immune exposures were likely present. The donor tested CMV seronegative, placing the donor among the 300 to 450 seronegative members of the cohort. Each donor provided a peripheral blood sample, and peripheral blood mononuclear cells were used for TCR beta sequencing. Genomic DNA extraction from the blood cell samples was performed with the Qiagen DNeasy Blood Extraction Kit. Its CDR3 holds 12 amino acids, cysteine through phenylalanine. The kept DNA is CDR3 alone, 36 bases in frame from the first base. Taken from the germline V gene, the CDR1 and CDR2 loops are MNHEY and SVGAGI. Ends trimmed: V by 6 bases, J by 11 bases; bases unmatched to a gene: 7.

Recombination joined TRBV6-5 with TRBJ2-1, with 7 junctional bases fitting TRBD2. The sequence was collected from a man aged 40-49 years in good health and CMV-seronegative. The sequenced sample consisted of PBMCs. In nucleotides, the sequence is TGTGCCAGCAGCCCCCGGGGGGTTAAGCAGTTCTTC. Translated, it gives CASSPRGVKQFF.